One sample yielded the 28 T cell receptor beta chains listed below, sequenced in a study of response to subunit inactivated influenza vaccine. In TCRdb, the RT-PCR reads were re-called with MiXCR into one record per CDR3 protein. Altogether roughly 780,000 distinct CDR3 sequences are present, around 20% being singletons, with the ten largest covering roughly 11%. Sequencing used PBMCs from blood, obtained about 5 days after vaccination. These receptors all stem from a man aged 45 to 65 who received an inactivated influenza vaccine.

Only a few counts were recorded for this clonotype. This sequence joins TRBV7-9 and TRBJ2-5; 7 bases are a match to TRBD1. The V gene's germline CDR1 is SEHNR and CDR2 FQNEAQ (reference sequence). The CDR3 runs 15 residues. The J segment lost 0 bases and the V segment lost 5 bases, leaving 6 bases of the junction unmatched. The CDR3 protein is CASSPRDRHQETQYF. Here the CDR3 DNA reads TGTGCCAGCAGCCCACGGGACAGACACCAAGAGACCCAGTACTTC.

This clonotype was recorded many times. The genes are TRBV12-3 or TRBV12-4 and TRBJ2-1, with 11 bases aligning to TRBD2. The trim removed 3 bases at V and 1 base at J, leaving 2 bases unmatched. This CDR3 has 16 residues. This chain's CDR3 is CASSFLAGGSYNEQFF. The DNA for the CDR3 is TGTGCCAGCAGTTTTCTAGCGGGGGGTTCCTACAATGAGCAGTTCTTC.

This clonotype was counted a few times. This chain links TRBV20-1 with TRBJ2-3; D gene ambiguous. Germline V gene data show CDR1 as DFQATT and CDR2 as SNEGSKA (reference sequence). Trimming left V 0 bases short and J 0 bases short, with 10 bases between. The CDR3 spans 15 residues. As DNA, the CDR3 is TGCAGTGCTAGAGATTTGGATACTAGCACAGATACGCAGTATTTT. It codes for CSARDLDTSTDTQYF.

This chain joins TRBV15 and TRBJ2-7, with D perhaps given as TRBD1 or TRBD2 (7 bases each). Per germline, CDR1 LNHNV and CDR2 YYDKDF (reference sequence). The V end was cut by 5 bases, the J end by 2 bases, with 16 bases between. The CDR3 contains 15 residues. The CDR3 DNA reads TGTGCCACCAGCCCCGCAGGGGGGGAAACCTACGAGCAGTACTTC. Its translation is CATSPAGGETYEQYF.

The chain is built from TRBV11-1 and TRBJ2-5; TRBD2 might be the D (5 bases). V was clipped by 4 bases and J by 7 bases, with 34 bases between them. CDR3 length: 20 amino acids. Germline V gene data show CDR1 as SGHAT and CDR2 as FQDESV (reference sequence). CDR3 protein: CASSSTPRAQSRLLPGTQYF. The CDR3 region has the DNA TGTGCCAGCAGCTCAACACCCCGAGCCCAAAGCCGACTACTGCCAGGGACCCAGTACTTC.

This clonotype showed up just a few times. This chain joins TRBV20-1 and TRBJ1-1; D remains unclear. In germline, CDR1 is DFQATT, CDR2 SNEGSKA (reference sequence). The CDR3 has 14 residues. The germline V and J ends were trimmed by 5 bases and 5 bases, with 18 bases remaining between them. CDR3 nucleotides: TGCAGTGCTGTGGGTCCGACCCTGGTAACTGAAGCTTTCTTT. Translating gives CSAVGPTLVTEAFF.

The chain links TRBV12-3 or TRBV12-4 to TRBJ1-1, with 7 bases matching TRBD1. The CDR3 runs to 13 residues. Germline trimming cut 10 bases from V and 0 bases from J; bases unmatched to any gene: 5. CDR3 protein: CATTGVMNTEAFF. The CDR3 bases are TGTGCCACCACAGGGGTAATGAACACTGAAGCTTTCTTT.

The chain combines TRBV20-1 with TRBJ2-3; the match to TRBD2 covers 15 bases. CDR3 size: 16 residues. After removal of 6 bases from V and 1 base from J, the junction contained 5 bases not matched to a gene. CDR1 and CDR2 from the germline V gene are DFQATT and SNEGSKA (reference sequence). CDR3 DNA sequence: TGCAGTGCGCCGGGACTAGCGGGGGGAGGCACAGATACGCAGTATTTT. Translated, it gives CSAPGLAGGGTDTQYF.

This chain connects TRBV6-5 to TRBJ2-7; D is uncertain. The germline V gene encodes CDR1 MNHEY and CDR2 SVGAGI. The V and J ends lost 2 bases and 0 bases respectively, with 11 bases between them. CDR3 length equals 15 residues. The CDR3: CASSYNSLASYEQYF. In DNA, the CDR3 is TGTGCCAGCAGTTACAACAGCTTAGCCTCCTACGAGCAGTACTTC.

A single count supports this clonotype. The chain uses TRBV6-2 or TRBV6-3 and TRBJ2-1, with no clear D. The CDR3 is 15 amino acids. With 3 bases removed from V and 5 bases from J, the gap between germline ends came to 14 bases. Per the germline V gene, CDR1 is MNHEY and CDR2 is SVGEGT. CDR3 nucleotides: TGTGCCAGCAGTTATAGGAATCGACGGGACAATGAGCAGTTCTTC. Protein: CASSYRNRRDNEQFF.

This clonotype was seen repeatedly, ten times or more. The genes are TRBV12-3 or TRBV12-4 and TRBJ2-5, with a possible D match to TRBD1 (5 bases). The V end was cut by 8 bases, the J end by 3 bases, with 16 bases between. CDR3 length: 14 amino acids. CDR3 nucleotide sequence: TGTGCCAGCTGTGGGGCGACCCTTAAAGAGACCCAGTACTTC. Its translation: CASCGATLKETQYF.

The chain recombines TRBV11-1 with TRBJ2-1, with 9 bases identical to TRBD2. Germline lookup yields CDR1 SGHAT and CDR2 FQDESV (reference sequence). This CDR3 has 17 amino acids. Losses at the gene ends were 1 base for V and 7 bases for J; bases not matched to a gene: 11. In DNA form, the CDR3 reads TGTGCCAGCAGCTTAGTTTTCGCGGGAGGGCCGCTGAATGAGCAGTTCTTC. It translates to CASSLVFAGGPLNEQFF. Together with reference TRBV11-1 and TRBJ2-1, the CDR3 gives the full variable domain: EAEVAQSPRYKITEKSQAVAFWCDPISGHATLYWYRQILGQGPELLVQFQDESVVDDSQLPKDRFSAERLKGVDSTLKIQPAELGDSAMYLCASSLVFAGGPLNEQFFGPGTRLTVL.

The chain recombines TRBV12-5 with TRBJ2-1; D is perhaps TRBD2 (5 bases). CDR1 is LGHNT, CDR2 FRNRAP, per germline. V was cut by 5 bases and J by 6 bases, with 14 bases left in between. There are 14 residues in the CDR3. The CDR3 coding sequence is TGTGCTAGTGGTCTCCGGGCGGGCCTCAATGAGCAGTTCTTC. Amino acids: CASGLRAGLNEQFF.

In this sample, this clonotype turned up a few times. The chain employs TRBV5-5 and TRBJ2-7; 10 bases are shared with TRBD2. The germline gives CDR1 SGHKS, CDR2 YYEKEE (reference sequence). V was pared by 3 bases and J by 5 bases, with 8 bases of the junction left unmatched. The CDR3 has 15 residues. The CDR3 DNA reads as TGTGCCAGCAGCTCCTTCCTAGCGGGAGTTAACGAGCAGTACTTC. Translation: CASSSFLAGVNEQYF.

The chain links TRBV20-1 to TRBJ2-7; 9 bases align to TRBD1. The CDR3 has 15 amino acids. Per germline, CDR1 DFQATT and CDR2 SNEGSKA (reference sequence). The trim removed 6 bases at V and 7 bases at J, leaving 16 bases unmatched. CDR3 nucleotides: TGCAGTGCCTTCCACCCCGGACAGGGGCTGAATGAGCAGTACTTC. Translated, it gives CSAFHPGQGLNEQYF.

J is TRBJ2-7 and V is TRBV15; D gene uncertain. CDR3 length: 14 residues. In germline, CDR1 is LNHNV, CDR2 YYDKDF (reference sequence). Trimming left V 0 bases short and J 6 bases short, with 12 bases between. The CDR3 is CATSRDGEESEQYF. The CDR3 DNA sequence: TGTGCCACCAGCAGAGATGGCGAGGAGTCCGAGCAGTACTTC.

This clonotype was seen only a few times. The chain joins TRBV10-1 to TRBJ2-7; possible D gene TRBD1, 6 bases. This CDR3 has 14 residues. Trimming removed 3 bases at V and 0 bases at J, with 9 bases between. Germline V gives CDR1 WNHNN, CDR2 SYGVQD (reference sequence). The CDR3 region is CASSDGDTSYEQYF. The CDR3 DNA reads TGCGCCAGCAGTGACGGGGACACCTCCTACGAGCAGTACTTC.

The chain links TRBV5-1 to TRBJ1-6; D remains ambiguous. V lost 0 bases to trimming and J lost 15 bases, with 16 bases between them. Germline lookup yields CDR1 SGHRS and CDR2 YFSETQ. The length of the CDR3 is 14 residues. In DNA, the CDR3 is TGCGCCAGCAGCTTGGAGCTGGCCGGGAAGGTCCTCCACTTT. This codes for CASSLELAGKVLHF.

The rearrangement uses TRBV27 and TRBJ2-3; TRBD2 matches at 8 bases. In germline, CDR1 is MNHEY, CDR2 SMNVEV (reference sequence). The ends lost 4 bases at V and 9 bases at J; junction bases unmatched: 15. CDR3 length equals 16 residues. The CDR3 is CASSSPLAGIPRTQYF. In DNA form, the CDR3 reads TGTGCCAGCAGTTCCCCATTAGCGGGGATTCCCCGAACGCAGTATTTT.

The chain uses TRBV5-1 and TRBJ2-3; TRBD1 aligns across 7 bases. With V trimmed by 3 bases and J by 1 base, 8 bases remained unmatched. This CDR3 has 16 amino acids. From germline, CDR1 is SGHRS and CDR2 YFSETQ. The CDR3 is CASSSSNRGGTDTQYF. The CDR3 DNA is TGCGCCAGCAGCTCATCCAACAGGGGAGGCACAGATACGCAGTATTTT. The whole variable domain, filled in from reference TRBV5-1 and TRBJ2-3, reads KAGVTQTPRYLIKTRGQQVTLSCSPISGHRSVSWYQQTPGQGLQFLFEYFSETQRNKGNFPGRFSGRQFSNSRSEMNVSTLELGDSALYLCASSSSNRGGTDTQYFGPGTRLTVL.

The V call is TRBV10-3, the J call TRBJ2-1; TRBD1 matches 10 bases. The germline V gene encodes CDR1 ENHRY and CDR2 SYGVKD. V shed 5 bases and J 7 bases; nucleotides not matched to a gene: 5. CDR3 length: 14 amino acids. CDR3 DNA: TGTGCCATCAGTCCGGGACAGGGGCGGAATGAGCAGTTCTTC. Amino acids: CAISPGQGRNEQFF.

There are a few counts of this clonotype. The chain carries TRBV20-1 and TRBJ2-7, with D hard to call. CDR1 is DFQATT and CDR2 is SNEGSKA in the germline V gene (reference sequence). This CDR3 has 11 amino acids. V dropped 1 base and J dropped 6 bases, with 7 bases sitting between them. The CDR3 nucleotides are TGCAGTGCTAGAGGGGGTGTCGAGCAGTACTTC. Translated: CSARGGVEQYF.

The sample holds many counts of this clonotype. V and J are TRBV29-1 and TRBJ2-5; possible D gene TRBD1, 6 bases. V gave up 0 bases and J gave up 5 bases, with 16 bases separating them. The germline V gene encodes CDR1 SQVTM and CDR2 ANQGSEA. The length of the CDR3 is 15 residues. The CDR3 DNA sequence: TGCAGCGTTGAAGATCTTGACTCAAGGGGGGAGACCCAGTACTTC. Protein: CSVEDLDSRGETQYF.

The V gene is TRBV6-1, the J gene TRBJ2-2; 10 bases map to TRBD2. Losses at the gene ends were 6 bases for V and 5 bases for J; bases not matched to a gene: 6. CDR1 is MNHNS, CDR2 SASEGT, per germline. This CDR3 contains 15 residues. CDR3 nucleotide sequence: TGTGCCAGCAGCCCTGGGGGACTAGCGACCGGGGAGCTGTTTTTT. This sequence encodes CASSPGGLATGELFF.

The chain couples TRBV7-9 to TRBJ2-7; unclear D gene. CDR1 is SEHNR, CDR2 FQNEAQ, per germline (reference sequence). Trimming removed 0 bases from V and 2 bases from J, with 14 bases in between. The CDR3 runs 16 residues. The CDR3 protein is CASSLAESPPTYEQYF. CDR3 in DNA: TGTGCCAGCAGCTTAGCGGAGTCCCCCCCCACCTACGAGCAGTACTTC.

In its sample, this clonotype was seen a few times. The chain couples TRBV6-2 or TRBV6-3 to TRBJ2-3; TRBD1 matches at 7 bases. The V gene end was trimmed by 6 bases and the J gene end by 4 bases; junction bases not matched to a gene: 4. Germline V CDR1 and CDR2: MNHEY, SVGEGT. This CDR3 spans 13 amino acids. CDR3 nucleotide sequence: TGTGCCAGCAGCCGACAGGGACCAGATACGCAGTATTTT. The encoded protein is CASSRQGPDTQYF.

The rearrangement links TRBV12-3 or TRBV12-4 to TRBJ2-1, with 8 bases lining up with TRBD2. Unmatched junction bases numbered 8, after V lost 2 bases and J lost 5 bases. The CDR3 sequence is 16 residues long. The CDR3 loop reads CASSLRSGGTHNEQFF. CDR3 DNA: TGTGCCAGCAGTTTACGGTCGGGGGGGACCCACAATGAGCAGTTCTTC.

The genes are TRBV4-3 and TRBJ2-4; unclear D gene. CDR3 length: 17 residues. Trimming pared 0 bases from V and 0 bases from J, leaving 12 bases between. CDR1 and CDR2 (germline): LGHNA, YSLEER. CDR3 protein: CASSQDSQYRAKNIQYF. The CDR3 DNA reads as TGCGCCAGCAGCCAAGATTCTCAGTACCGAGCCAAAAACATTCAGTACTTC.